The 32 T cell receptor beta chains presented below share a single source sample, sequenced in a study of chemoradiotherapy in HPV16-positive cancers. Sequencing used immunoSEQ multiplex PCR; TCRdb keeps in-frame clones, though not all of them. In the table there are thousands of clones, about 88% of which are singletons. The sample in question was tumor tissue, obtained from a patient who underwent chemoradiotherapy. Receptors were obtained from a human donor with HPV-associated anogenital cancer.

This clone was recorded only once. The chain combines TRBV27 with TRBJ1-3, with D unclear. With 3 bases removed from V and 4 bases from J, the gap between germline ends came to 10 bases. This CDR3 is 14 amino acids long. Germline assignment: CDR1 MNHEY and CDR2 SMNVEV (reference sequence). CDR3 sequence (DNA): TGTGCCAGCAGTTTTTCGGGCACAGGAAACACCATATATTTT. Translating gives CASSFSGTGNTIYF.

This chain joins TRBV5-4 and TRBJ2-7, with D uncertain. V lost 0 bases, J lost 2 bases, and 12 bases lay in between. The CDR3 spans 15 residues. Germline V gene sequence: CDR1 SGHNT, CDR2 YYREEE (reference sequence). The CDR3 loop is CASSLGDEGPYEQYF. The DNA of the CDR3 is TGTGCCAGCAGCTTGGGGGATGAAGGGCCCTACGAGCAGTACTTC.

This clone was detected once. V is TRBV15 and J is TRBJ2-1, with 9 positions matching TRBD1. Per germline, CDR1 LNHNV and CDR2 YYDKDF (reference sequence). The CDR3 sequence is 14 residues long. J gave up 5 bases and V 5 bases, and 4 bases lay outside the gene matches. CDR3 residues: CATSHRGQDNEQFF. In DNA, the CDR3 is TGTGCCACCAGCCACAGGGGGCAAGACAATGAGCAGTTCTTC.

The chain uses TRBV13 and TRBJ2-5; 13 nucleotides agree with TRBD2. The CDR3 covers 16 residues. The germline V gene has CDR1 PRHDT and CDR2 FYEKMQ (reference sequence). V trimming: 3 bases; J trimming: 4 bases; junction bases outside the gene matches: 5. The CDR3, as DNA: TGTGCCAGCAGCTTCGGACTAGCGGGAGTTTCAGAGACCCAGTACTTC. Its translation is CASSFGLAGVSETQYF. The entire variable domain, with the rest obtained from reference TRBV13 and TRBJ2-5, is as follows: AAGVIQSPRHLIKEKRETATLKCYPIPRHDTVYWYQQGPGQDPQFLISFYEKMQSDKGSIPDRFSAQQFSDYHSELNMSSLELGDSALYFCASSFGLAGVSETQYFGPGTRLLVL.

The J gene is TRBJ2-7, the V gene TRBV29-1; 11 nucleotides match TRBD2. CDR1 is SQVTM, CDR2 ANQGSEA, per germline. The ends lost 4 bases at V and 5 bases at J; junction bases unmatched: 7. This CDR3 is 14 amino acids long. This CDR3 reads CSVVTSGGRNEQYF. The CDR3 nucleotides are TGCAGCGTTGTCACTAGCGGGGGTCGGAACGAGCAGTACTTC.

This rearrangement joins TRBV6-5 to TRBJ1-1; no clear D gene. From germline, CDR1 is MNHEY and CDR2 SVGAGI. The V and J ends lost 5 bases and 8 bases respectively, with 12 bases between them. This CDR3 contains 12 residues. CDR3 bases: TGTGCCAGCAGTCCCCGACTCAGCGAAGCTTTCTTT. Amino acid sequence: CASSPRLSEAFF.

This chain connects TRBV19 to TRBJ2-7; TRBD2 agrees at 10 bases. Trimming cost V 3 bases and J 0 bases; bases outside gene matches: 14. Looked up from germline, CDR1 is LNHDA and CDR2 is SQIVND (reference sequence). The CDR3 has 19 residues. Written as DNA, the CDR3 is TGTGCCAGTAGTATCGCAGATTCCCGACTAGCGGGTGACTCCTACGAGCAGTACTTC. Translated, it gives CASSIADSRLAGDSYEQYF.

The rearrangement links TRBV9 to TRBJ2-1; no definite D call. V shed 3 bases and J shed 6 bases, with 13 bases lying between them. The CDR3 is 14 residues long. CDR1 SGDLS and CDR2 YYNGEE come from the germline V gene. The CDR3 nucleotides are TGTGCCAGCAGCGACCAATCAAGGAGCAATGAGCAGTTCTTC. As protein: CASSDQSRSNEQFF.

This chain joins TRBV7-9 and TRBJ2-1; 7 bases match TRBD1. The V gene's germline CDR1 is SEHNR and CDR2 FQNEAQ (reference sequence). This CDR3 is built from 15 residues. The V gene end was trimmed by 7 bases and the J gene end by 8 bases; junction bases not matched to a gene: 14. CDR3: CASTETGTALDEQFF. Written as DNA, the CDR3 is TGTGCCAGCACCGAAACCGGGACAGCCCTCGATGAGCAGTTCTTC.

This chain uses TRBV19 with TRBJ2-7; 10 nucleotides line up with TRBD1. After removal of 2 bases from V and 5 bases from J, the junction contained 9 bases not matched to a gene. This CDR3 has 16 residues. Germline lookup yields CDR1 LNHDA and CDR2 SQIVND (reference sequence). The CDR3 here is CASSISPGQGMNEQYF. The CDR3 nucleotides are TGTGCCAGTAGTATATCCCCGGGACAGGGGATGAACGAGCAGTACTTC.

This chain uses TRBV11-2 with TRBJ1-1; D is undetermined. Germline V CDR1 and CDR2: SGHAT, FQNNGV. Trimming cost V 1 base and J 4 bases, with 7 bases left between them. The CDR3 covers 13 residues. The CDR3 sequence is CASSLVGSTEAFF. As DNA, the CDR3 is TGTGCCAGCAGCTTAGTTGGCTCCACTGAAGCTTTCTTT.

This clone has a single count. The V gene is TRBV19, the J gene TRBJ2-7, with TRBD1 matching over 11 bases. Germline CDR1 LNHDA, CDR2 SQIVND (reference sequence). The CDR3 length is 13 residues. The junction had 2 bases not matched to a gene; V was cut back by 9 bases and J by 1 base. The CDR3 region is CARRDRGSYEQYF. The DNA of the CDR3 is TGTGCCAGGAGGGACAGGGGGTCCTACGAGCAGTACTTC.

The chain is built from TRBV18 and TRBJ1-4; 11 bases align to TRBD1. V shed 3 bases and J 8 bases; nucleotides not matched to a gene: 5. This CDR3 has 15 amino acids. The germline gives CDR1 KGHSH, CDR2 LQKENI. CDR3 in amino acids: CASSPGTGGREKLFF. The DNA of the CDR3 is TGTGCCAGCTCACCTGGGACAGGGGGGAGAGAAAAACTGTTTTTT.

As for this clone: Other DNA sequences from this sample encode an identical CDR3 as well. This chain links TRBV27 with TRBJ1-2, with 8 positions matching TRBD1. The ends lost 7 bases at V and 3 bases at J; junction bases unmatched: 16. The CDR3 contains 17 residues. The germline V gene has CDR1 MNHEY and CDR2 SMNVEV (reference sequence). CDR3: CASTPTGTGAYYYGYTF. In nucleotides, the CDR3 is TGTGCCAGCACCCCAACCGGGACAGGCGCTTATTACTATGGCTACACCTTC.

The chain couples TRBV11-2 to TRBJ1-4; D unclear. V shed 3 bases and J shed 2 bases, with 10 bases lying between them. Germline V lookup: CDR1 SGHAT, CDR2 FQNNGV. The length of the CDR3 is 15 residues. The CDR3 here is CASSLEAGTNEKLFF. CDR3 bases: TGTGCCAGCAGCTTGGAGGCGGGTACTAATGAAAAACTGTTTTTT. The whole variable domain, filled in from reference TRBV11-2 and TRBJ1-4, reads EAGVAQSPRYKIIEKRQSVAFWCNPISGHATLYWYQQILGQGPKLLIQFQNNGVVDDSQLPKDRFSAERLKGVDSTLKIQPAKLEDSAVYLCASSLEAGTNEKLFFGSGTQLSVL.

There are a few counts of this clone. The CDR3 spells CASSQDLTSGRSGADTQYF. The CDR3 region has the DNA TGCGCCAGCAGCCAAGATCTGACTAGCGGGAGATCGGGGGCAGATACGCAGTATTTT. The gene calls are TRBV4-3 and TRBJ2-3; 12 bases are shared with TRBD2. Germline CDR1 LGHNA, CDR2 YSLEER. The CDR3 is 19 residues long. The ends lost 0 bases at V and 4 bases at J; junction bases unmatched: 11.

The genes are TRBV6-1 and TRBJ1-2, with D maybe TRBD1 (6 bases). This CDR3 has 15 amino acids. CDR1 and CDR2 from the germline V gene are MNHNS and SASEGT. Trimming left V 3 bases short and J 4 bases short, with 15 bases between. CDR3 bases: TGTGCCAGCAGTGAGGACAGCGGGACCTTCTATGGCTACACCTTC. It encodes CASSEDSGTFYGYTF.

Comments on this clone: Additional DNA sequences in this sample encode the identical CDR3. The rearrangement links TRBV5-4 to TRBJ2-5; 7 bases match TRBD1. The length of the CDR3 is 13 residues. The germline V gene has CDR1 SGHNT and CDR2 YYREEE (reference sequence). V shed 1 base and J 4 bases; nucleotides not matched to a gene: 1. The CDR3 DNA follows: TGTGCCAGCAGCTTGAGGGACAGAGAGACCCAGTACTTC. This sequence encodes CASSLRDRETQYF.

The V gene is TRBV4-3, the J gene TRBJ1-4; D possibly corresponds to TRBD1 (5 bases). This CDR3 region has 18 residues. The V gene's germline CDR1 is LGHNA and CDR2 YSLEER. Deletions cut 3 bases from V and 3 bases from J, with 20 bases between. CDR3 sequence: CASSHFLGPQRPNEKLFF. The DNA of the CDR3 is TGCGCCAGCAGCCATTTTTTGGGGCCCCAGAGGCCTAATGAAAAACTGTTTTTT.

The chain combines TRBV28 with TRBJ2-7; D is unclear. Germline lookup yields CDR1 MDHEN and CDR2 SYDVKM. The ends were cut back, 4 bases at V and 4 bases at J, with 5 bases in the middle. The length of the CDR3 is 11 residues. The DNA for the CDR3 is TGTGCCAGCAGTTCCCTTTACGAGCAGTACTTC. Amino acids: CASSSLYEQYF.

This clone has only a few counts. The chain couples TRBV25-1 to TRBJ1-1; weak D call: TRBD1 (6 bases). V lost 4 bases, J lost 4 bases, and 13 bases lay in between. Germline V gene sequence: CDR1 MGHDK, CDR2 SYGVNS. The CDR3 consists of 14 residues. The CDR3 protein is CASSGRGRGTEAFF. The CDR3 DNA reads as TGTGCCAGCAGTGGCAGGGGTAGGGGCACTGAAGCTTTCTTT.

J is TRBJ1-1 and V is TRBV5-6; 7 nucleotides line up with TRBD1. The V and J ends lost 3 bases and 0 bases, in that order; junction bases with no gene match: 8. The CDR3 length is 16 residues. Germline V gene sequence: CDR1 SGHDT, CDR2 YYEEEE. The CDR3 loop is CASSSLTGNMNTEAFF. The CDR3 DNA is TGTGCCAGCAGCTCCCTGACAGGGAACATGAACACTGAAGCTTTCTTT. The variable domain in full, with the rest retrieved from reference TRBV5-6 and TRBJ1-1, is DAGVTQSPTHLIKTRGQQVTLRCSPKSGHDTVSWYQQALGQGPQFIFQYYEEEERQRGNFPDRFSGHQFPNYSSELNVNALLLGDSALYLCASSSLTGNMNTEAFFGQGTRLTVV.

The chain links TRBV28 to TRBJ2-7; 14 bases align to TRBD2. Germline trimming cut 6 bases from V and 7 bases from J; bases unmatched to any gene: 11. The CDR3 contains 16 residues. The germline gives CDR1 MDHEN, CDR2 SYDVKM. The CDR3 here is CASRGTSGSAALEQYF. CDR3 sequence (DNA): TGTGCCAGCAGGGGGACTAGCGGGAGTGCCGCACTAGAGCAGTACTTC.

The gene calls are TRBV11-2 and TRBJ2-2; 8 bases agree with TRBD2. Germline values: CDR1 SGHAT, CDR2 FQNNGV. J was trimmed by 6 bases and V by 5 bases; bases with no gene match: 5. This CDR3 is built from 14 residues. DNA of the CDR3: TGTGCCAGCAGCGGCGGCGGGGGGCCCGGGGAGCTGTTTTTT. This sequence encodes CASSGGGGPGELFF. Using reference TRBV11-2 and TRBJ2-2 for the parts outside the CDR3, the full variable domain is EAGVAQSPRYKIIEKRQSVAFWCNPISGHATLYWYQQILGQGPKLLIQFQNNGVVDDSQLPKDRFSAERLKGVDSTLKIQPAKLEDSAVYLCASSGGGGPGELFFGEGSRLTVL.

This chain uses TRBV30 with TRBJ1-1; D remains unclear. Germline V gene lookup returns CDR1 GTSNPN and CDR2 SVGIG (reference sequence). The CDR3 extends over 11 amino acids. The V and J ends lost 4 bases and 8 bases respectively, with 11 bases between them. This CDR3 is CAWTPRAEAFF. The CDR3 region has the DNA TGTGCCTGGACCCCAAGGGCAGAAGCTTTCTTT.

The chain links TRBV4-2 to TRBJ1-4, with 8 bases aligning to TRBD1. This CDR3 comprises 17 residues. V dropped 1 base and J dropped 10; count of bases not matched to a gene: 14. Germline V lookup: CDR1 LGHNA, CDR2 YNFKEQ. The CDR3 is CASSQVRGGTGTLKLFF. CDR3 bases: TGTGCCAGCAGCCAAGTTAGGGGGGGGACAGGCACATTAAAACTGTTTTTT.

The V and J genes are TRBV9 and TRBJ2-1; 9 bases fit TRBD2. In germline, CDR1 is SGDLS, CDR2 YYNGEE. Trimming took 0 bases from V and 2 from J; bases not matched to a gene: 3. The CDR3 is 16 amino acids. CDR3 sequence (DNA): TGTGCCAGCAGCGTAGGGGAGCGGGGGGCCTACAATGAGCAGTTCTTC. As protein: CASSVGERGAYNEQFF.

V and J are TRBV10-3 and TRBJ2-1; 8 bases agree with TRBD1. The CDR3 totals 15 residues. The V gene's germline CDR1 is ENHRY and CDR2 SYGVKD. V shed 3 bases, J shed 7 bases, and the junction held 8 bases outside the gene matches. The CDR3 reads CAISDAGGVSNEQFF. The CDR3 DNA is TGTGCCATCAGTGACGCAGGGGGCGTAAGTAATGAGCAGTTCTTC.

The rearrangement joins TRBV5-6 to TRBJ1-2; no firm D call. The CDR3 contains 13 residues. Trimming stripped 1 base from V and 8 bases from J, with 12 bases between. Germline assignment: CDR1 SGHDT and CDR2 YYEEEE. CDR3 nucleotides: TGTGCCAGCAGCTTGAATTACCGACTCGGCTACACCTTC. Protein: CASSLNYRLGYTF.

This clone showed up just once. The CDR3 loop reads CSGQGQETQYF. The CDR3 DNA reads as TGCAGTGGACAGGGGCAAGAGACCCAGTACTTC. The V and J genes are TRBV20-1 and TRBJ2-5, with 8 bases aligning to TRBD1. CDR1 is DFQATT, CDR2 SNEGSKA, per germline (reference sequence). The CDR3 contains 11 residues. Unmatched junction bases numbered 0, after V lost 7 bases and J lost 2 bases.

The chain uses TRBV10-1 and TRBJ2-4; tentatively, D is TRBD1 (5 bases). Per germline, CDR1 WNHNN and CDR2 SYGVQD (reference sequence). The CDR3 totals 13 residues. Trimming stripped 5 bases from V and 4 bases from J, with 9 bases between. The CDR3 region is CASSQGWKNIQYF. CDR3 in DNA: TGCGCCAGCAGTCAGGGATGGAAAAACATTCAGTACTTC.

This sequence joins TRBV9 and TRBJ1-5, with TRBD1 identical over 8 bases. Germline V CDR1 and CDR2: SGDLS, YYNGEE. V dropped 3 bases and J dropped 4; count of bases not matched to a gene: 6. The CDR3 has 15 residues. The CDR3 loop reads CASSEGQGLNQPQHF. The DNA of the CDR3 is TGTGCCAGCAGCGAAGGACAGGGTCTGAATCAGCCCCAGCATTTT.